The next 2 T cell receptor beta chains were all read from a single sample in a study of regulatory T cells in long-lasting Graves disease. Noted time point: newly diagnosed GD, antithyroid drugs for less than 3 months. RNA extracted from PBMCs served as the sequencing template. Combining iRepertoire HTBI primers with Arm-PCR of CDR3 regions, the authors built TCR beta libraries. TCRdb reprocessed the multiplex PCR reads with MiXCR, giving one entry per CDR3 protein. Among roughly 400,000 distinct CDR3 sequences, about 15% were seen once, and the ten largest hold about 8.3%. The sample was also linked to a second study, of T cells in Graves' hyperthyroidism and ophthalmopathy.

Sequencing was performed on peripheral blood mononuclear cells (PBMCs), taken at new diagnosis, from a patient treated with antithyroid drugs. Every receptor here comes from a middle-aged woman with Graves disease.

This clonotype was seen at least ten times. This sequence joins TRBV11-3 and TRBJ2-2; D gene uncertain. The germline gives CDR1 SGHNT, CDR2 YENEEA. Between the trimmed V and J ends, which lost 5 bases and 1 base, there was a span of 14 bases. This CDR3 spans 16 amino acids. The CDR3 nucleotides read TGTGCCAGCAGCGCAGACTGGGTAGGGAACACCGGGGAGCTGTTTTTT. Residues: CASSADWVGNTGELFF.

This clonotype was detected many times. One end of the junction is discordant with germline, which a read error may explain. The chain employs TRBV7-3 and TRBJ2-3, with 7 positions matching TRBD1. The length of the CDR3 is 15 residues. Germline CDR1 is SGHTA and CDR2 is FQGTGA. Written as DNA, the CDR3 is TGTGCCAGCAGCCTAACAGGGGCCGGCACAGATACGCAGTATTTT. It specifies CASSLTGAGTDTQYF.